One TCR beta chain is described in this entry. Its target is unknown. Just one base apart from a much larger clone, this may be a read error. Naive CD8 library inputs spanned about 18,000 to 1,100,000 sorted cells and 10%, 30% or 50% RNA. The data derive from a study of molecular identifiers for immune sequencing clone quantification. Whole-study context: Five portions were made in replicates from RNA of 20,000 or 100,000 naive CD8 cells, and four underwent sequencing.

Study observations and caveats: In cases of identical TCR molecules sharing a barcode, highly expanded clone sizes could be underestimated. Clones above 20 RNA copies contained over 98% of effector molecules but under 1% of naive ones.

Germline V lookup: CDR1 SGHDN, CDR2 FVKESK. The CDR3 sequence is 15 residues long. Trimming pared 4 bases from V and 3 bases from J, leaving 16 bases between. TCRdb reanalysed the PCR reads using MiXCR and keeps one entry per CDR3 protein. The top ten hold about 1.1% of the sample, which has about 36,000 distinct CDR3 sequences, 19% seen once. The sequenced sample consisted of naive CD8+ T cells from blood, with Jurkat cell RNA spiked in. Subset indicated: FACS-sorted CD8+CD4-CCR7+CD45RA+ naive T cells. The source is a human donor in good health. Some libraries in this study had Jurkat cell RNA spiked in. The gene calls are TRBV14 and TRBJ2-7, with D perhaps TRBD1 (5 bases). CDR3 nucleotides: TGTGCCAGCAGCCTAGGGGCAGGGTTCTACTACGAGCAGTACTTC. Translation: CASSLGAGFYYEQYF.